A single sample gave rise to the 30 T cell receptor beta chains below, sequenced in a study of Graves' ophthalmopathy and Graves' hyperthyroidism. RNA served as the template for amplifying TCR beta CDR3 regions. An opening RT-PCR round employed HTBI primers and preceded a second-round multiplex PCR. Using its own MiXCR run on the multiplex PCR reads, TCRdb lists one record per CDR3 protein. The sample has 740,000 or so distinct CDR3 sequences, 40% seen once. Sequencing input: peripheral blood. The receptors here all came from an adult man with Graves' ophthalmopathy.

The chain combines TRBV9 with TRBJ2-5, with a weak D call TRBD2 (6 bases). Per germline, CDR1 SGDLS and CDR2 YYNGEE. The ends were cut back, 5 bases at V and 1 base at J, with 12 bases in the middle. The CDR3 has 14 residues. The CDR3 DNA reads as TGTGCCAGCAGTGAACACGGGGGCCAAGAGACCCAGTACTTC. Translation: CASSEHGGQETQYF.

This rearrangement joins TRBV19 to TRBJ1-5; TRBD1 matches at 10 bases. CDR3 length equals 16 residues. CDR1 LNHDA and CDR2 SQIVND come from the germline V gene (reference sequence). Trimming at V came to 4 bases and at J to 2 bases, leaving 5 bases not matched to a gene. The CDR3 protein is CASSRRQGARNQPQHF. In DNA, the CDR3 is TGTGCCAGTAGTAGAAGACAGGGGGCTCGCAATCAGCCCCAGCATTTT.

The chain has TRBV7-9 and TRBJ1-4, with D uncertain. Germline values: CDR1 SEHNR, CDR2 FQNEAQ (reference sequence). Trimming took off 5 bases at V and 7 bases at J, with 17 bases between the two ends. The CDR3 spans 15 residues. The CDR3 sequence: CASSPDGMDFEKLFF. CDR3 bases: TGTGCCAGCAGCCCAGATGGGATGGACTTTGAAAAACTGTTTTTT.

This clonotype was seen repeatedly, ten times or more. The rearrangement joins TRBV10-3 to TRBJ1-1; maybe TRBD1 (5 bases). CDR3 size: 12 residues. The germline V gene has CDR1 ENHRY and CDR2 SYGVKD. Trimming took off 7 bases at V and 2 bases at J, with 8 bases between the two ends. The chain's CDR3 is CAINQGNTEAFF. The CDR3 coding sequence is TGTGCCATCAACCAGGGTAACACTGAAGCTTTCTTT.

This clonotype appeared many times. The chain carries TRBV6-6 and TRBJ1-1, with no clear D. The CDR3 runs to 11 residues. Between the trimmed V and J ends, which lost 3 bases and 5 bases, there was a span of 4 bases. Germline CDR1 reads MNHNY; CDR2 reads SVGAGI (reference sequence). This chain's CDR3 is CASSYGTEAFF. CDR3 coding DNA: TGTGCCAGCAGTTATGGGACTGAAGCTTTCTTT.

The rearrangement uses TRBV7-9 and TRBJ2-2, with D unresolved. V dropped 2 bases and J dropped 0 bases, with 16 bases sitting between them. Germline CDR1 is SEHNR and CDR2 is FQNEAQ (reference sequence). CDR3 size: 18 residues. The CDR3 here is CASSLRVVSITNTGELFF. In nucleotides, the CDR3 is TGTGCCAGCAGCTTAAGGGTTGTGTCGATCACGAACACCGGGGAGCTGTTTTTT. Variable domain in full (rest from reference TRBV7-9 and TRBJ2-2): DTGVSQNPRHKITKRGQNVTFRCDPISEHNRLYWYRQTLGQGPEFLTYFQNEAQLEKSRLLSDRFSAERPKGSFSTLEIQRTEQGDSAMYLCASSLRVVSITNTGELFFGEGSRLTVL.

This clonotype turned up a few times. V usage is TRBV7-9 and J usage is TRBJ2-2, with 12 bases matching TRBD2. CDR1 is SEHNR and CDR2 is FQNEAQ in the germline V gene (reference sequence). Trimming at V came to 0 bases and at J to 4 bases, leaving 9 bases not matched to a gene. The CDR3 loop spans 19 amino acids. The DNA of the CDR3 is TGTGCCAGCAGCTTAGCACAGACTCGGACTAGCGGGATCACCGGGGAGCTGTTTTTT. Translation gives CASSLAQTRTSGITGELFF. Full variable domain (outside the CDR3, taken from reference TRBV7-9 and TRBJ2-2): DTGVSQNPRHKITKRGQNVTFRCDPISEHNRLYWYRQTLGQGPEFLTYFQNEAQLEKSRLLSDRFSAERPKGSFSTLEIQRTEQGDSAMYLCASSLAQTRTSGITGELFFGEGSRLTVL.

This clonotype was counted at least ten times. CDR3 nucleotides: TGCAGCGTTTACACAGGGAGTGGCTACGAGCAGTACTTC. It translates to CSVYTGSGYEQYF. The rearrangement uses TRBV29-1 and TRBJ2-7; D is perhaps TRBD1 (6 bases). The CDR3 contains 13 residues. Germline V lookup: CDR1 SQVTM, CDR2 ANQGSEA. Trimming pared 5 bases from V and 3 bases from J, leaving 14 bases between.

This clonotype has ten or more counts. The chain uses TRBV10-3 and TRBJ2-1; 11 bases line up with TRBD1. The CDR3 covers 14 residues. The J segment lost 3 bases and the V segment lost 10 bases, leaving 5 bases of the junction unmatched. CDR1 is ENHRY, CDR2 SYGVKD, per germline. The CDR3, as DNA: TGTGCCACCAAGGGGACAGGGGGCTACAATGAGCAGTTCTTC. Translation gives CATKGTGGYNEQFF.

This clonotype was recorded a few times. CDR3 amino acids: CASSPRTGQNEKLFF. CDR3 bases: TGTGCCAGCAGCCCGAGGACAGGGCAAAATGAAAAACTGTTTTTT. The chain combines TRBV5-5 with TRBJ1-4; 8 bases map to TRBD1. V was clipped by 4 bases and J by 5 bases; unmatched bases: 7. Germline-derived CDR1 and CDR2 are SGHKS and YYEKEE (reference sequence). CDR3 length: 15 amino acids.

This clonotype has ten or more counts. The chain recombines TRBV7-9 with TRBJ2-5, with D unclear. This CDR3 is built from 13 residues. V shed 5 bases and J shed 1 base, with 8 bases lying between them. CDR1 and CDR2 from the germline V gene are SEHNR and FQNEAQ (reference sequence). The CDR3 sequence: CASSLAPQETQYF. The CDR3 nucleotides read TGTGCCAGCAGCCTCGCCCCCCAAGAGACCCAGTACTTC.

The rearrangement links TRBV7-9 to TRBJ2-5, with 9 bases fitting TRBD1. V was pared by 3 bases and J by 5 bases, with 4 bases of the junction left unmatched. Germline-derived CDR1 and CDR2 are SEHNR and FQNEAQ (reference sequence). CDR3 length: 14 amino acids. Here the CDR3 DNA reads TGTGCCAGCAGCTTTGACAGGGGGGTCGAGACCCAGTACTTC. Translation: CASSFDRGVETQYF.

This clonotype was found a few times. The chain employs TRBV7-9 and TRBJ2-5; 11 nucleotides line up with TRBD2. V gave up 5 bases and J gave up 0 bases; unmatched junction bases: 5. This CDR3 region has 16 residues. Germline assignment: CDR1 SEHNR and CDR2 FQNEAQ (reference sequence). CDR3 sequence reads: CASSQRLAGYQETQYF. The CDR3 DNA sequence: TGTGCCAGCAGCCAGCGACTAGCGGGGTACCAAGAGACCCAGTACTTC.

The CDR3 reads CASTQGTNSYEQYF. In DNA form, the CDR3 reads TGTGCCAGCACCCAGGGAACCAACTCCTACGAGCAGTACTTC. The chain joins TRBV6-5 to TRBJ2-7, with D possibly TRBD1 on 5 matching bases. Germline V gene lookup returns CDR1 MNHEY and CDR2 SVGAGI. The ends were cut back, 7 bases at V and 0 bases at J, with 13 bases in the middle. CDR3 length: 14 residues.

A remark on this clonotype: A read error may be the cause here, since a much bigger clone is one base away. V and J are TRBV19 and TRBJ2-6, with D unclear. The V end was cut by 3 bases, the J end by 2 bases, with 11 bases between. This CDR3 spans 16 amino acids. The germline V gene has CDR1 LNHDA and CDR2 SQIVND (reference sequence). In nucleotides, the CDR3 is TGTGCCAGTAGTATGGCAGGACGGACTGGGGCCAACGTCCTGACTTTC. Protein product: CASSMAGRTGANVLTF.

Comment on this clonotype: One junction end does not reproduce the germline sequence, and a read error may be involved. CDR3 sequence reads: CASSYLGQGTEKLFF. The CDR3 nucleotides read TGCGCCAGCAGTTACTTAGGACAGGGGACTGAAAAACTGTTTTTT. This rearrangement joins TRBV2 to TRBJ1-4; the match to TRBD1 covers 9 bases. Germline lookup yields CDR1 SNHLY and CDR2 FYNNEI. The CDR3 has 15 amino acids.

Here the CDR3 DNA reads TGCAGCGGACAGCCTAGCACAGATACGCAGTATTTT. This sequence encodes CSGQPSTDTQYF. The rearrangement joins TRBV29-1 to TRBJ2-3; perhaps TRBD1 as D (5 bases). Trimming took off 7 bases at V and 0 bases at J, with 8 bases between the two ends. CDR1 and CDR2 from the germline V gene are SQVTM and ANQGSEA. The CDR3 loop spans 12 amino acids.

This clonotype was detected a few times. V is TRBV11-1 and J is TRBJ2-7; 13 bases match TRBD2. The CDR3 covers 16 residues. CDR1 and CDR2 (germline): SGHAT, FQDESV (reference sequence). Losses at the gene ends were 5 bases for V and 2 bases for J; bases not matched to a gene: 6. Here the CDR3 reads CASSPAGLAGAYEQYF. Written as DNA, the CDR3 is TGTGCCAGCAGCCCCGCCGGACTAGCGGGAGCCTACGAGCAGTACTTC.

The chain uses TRBV5-1 and TRBJ1-1; maybe TRBD1 (5 bases). V lost 10 bases and J 6 bases, leaving 13 bases between the germline ends. This CDR3 region has 11 residues. Germline V lookup: CDR1 SGHRS, CDR2 YFSETQ. CDR3 sequence (DNA): TGCGCCTCAGGGAACGGGCCTGAAGCTTTCTTT. It is translated as CASGNGPEAFF.

A word on this clonotype: One junction end does not reproduce the germline sequence, and a read error may be involved. J is TRBJ2-7 and V is TRBV5-4, with 13 nucleotides matching TRBD2. The germline CDR1 and CDR2 sequences are SGHNT and YYREEE (reference sequence). This CDR3 has 17 amino acids. The CDR3: CASSQGLTSGRPYEQYF. CDR3 DNA sequence: TGCGCCAGCAGCCAGGGACTGACTAGCGGGAGGCCGTACGAGCAGTACTTC.

This clonotype was detected only a few times. The V call is TRBV7-9, the J call TRBJ2-7; 9 nucleotides agree with TRBD1. V gave up 5 bases and J gave up 3 bases; unmatched junction bases: 8. The germline gives CDR1 SEHNR, CDR2 FQNEAQ (reference sequence). CDR3 length: 15 amino acids. The CDR3 sequence is CASSPLGTGSYEQYF. CDR3 DNA: TGTGCCAGCAGCCCGCTGGGGACAGGGAGCTACGAGCAGTACTTC.

The chain recombines TRBV29-1 with TRBJ2-5; D may correspond to TRBD1 or TRBD2 (6 bases each). This CDR3 contains 14 residues. The germline CDR1 and CDR2 sequences are SQVTM and ANQGSEA. Deletions cut 7 bases from V and 5 bases from J, with 20 bases between. The CDR3: CSGAGEGGSETQYF. CDR3 DNA: TGCAGCGGCGCAGGGGAAGGGGGGTCGGAGACCCAGTACTTC.

Comments on this clonotype: A read error is possible here, since a much larger clone lies one base away. The conserved closing phenylalanine or tryptophan is absent in this CDR3, likely reflecting a read error. This chain uses TRBV29-1 with TRBJ1-1, with D possibly being TRBD1 (5 bases). This CDR3 is built from 14 residues. Germline assignment: CDR1 SQVTM and CDR2 ANQGSEA. V lost 0 bases to trimming and J lost 5 bases, with 13 bases between them. This CDR3 is CSVEDQRGGTEAFL. CDR3 DNA: TGCAGCGTTGAAGACCAAAGGGGAGGGACTGAAGCTTTCCTT.

The CDR3 nucleotides are TGTGCCACCAGCGGAGGACTAGCGGGGGTCACAGATACGCAGTATTTT. Amino acids: CATSGGLAGVTDTQYF. V is TRBV24-1 and J is TRBJ2-3, with 13 bases matching TRBD2. The germline gives CDR1 KGHDR, CDR2 SFDVKD. Trimming took 7 bases from V and 2 from J; bases not matched to a gene: 5. The CDR3 has 16 residues.

In the case of this clonotype: It may be a read error: a sequence one base away is much more abundant. The chain carries TRBV7-9 and TRBJ1-1; D not certain. The CDR3 totals 14 residues. In germline, CDR1 is SEHNR, CDR2 FQNEAQ (reference sequence). This CDR3 reads CASSQDLTQWGASF. The CDR3 nucleotides are TGTGCCAGCAGCCAAGATCTGACACAATGGGGAGCTTCCTTT.

This clonotype was detected once. The chain uses TRBV10-3 and TRBJ2-6, with 7 positions matching TRBD1. Losses at the gene ends were 6 bases for V and 0 bases for J; bases not matched to a gene: 5. The CDR3 is made up of 16 amino acids. Germline CDR1 reads ENHRY; CDR2 reads SYGVKD. The CDR3 DNA reads TGTGCCATCAGGGGGGACAGACTCTCTGGGGCCAACGTCCTGACTTTC. This codes for CAIRGDRLSGANVLTF.

This clonotype came up many times. CDR3 nucleotide sequence: TGCAGCGTTGTGTTCCAGGGGGCGCGGGTTGGCTACACCTTC. It yields the protein CSVVFQGARVGYTF. The chain carries TRBV29-1 and TRBJ1-2; the match to TRBD1 covers 8 bases. This CDR3 is 14 amino acids long. CDR1 is SQVTM and CDR2 is ANQGSEA in the germline V gene. J was trimmed by 7 bases and V by 4 bases; bases with no gene match: 11.

Many counts were recorded for this clonotype. The rearrangement uses TRBV9 and TRBJ2-2; D gene uncertain. CDR3 length: 13 amino acids. CDR1 and CDR2 (germline): SGDLS, YYNGEE. Between the trimmed V and J ends, which lost 0 bases and 8 bases, there was a span of 8 bases. The DNA of the CDR3 is TGTGCCAGCAGCGTAGTTGGCGGAGGGGAGCTGTTTTTT. It specifies CASSVVGGGELFF.

This clonotype was seen more than once but under ten times. V gene TRBV2 combines with J gene TRBJ2-7, with D possibly TRBD2 on 6 matching bases. Germline V lookup: CDR1 SNHLY, CDR2 FYNNEI. The CDR3 covers 15 residues. V was cut by 5 bases and J by 0 bases, with 14 bases left in between. CDR3 in amino acids: CASSYLAAPSYEQYF. In nucleotides, the CDR3 is TGTGCCAGCAGTTATTTAGCGGCACCCTCCTACGAGCAGTACTTC.

The rearrangement links TRBV7-8 to TRBJ2-5, with TRBD1 matching 10 bases. V lost 5 bases and J lost 5; bases outside the gene matches: 8. The CDR3 runs 15 residues. Germline CDR1 reads SGHVS; CDR2 reads FQNEAQ. DNA of the CDR3: TGTGCCAGCAGCAAAGGACAGGGGGGGAGGGAGACCCAGTACTTC. It encodes CASSKGQGGRETQYF.